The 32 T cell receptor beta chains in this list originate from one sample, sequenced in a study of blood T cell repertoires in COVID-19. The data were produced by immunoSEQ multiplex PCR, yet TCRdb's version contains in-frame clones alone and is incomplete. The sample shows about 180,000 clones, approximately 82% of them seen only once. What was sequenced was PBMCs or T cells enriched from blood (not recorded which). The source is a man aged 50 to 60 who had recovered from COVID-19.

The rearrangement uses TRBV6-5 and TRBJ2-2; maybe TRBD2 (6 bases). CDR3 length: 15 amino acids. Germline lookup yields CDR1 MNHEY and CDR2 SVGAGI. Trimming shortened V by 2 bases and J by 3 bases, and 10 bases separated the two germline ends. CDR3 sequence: CASSYGGADTGELFF. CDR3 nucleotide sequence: TGTGCCAGCAGTTACGGCGGGGCCGACACCGGGGAGCTGTTTTTT.

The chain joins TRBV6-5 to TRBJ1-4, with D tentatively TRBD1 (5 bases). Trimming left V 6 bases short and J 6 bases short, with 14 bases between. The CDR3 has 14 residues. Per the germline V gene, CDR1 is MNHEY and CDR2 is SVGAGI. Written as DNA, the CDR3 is TGTGCCAGCAGGATACAGGTCGCGGATGAAAAACTGTTTTTT. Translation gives CASRIQVADEKLFF.

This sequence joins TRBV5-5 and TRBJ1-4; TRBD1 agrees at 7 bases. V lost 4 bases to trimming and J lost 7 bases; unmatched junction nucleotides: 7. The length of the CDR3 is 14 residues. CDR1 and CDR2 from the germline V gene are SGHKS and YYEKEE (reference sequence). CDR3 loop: CASSPLRGLEKLFF. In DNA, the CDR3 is TGTGCCAGCAGCCCGCTTAGGGGGCTTGAAAAACTGTTTTTT.

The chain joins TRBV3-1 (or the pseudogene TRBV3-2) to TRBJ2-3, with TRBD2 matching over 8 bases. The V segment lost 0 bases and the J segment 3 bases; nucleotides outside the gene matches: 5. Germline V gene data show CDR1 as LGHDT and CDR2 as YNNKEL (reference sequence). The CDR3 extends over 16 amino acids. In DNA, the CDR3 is TGTGCCAGCAGCCAAGACATGCGGGGGGAGACAGATACGCAGTATTTT. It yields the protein CASSQDMRGETDTQYF.

The CDR3 here is CASANWQGASYGYTF. As DNA, the CDR3 is TGTGCCAGTGCGAACTGGCAGGGGGCTTCCTATGGCTACACCTTC. The V gene is TRBV19, the J gene TRBJ1-2, with 8 bases that match TRBD1. CDR3 length: 15 residues. Germline values: CDR1 LNHDA, CDR2 SQIVND (reference sequence). The V segment lost 8 bases and the J segment 4 bases; nucleotides outside the gene matches: 12.

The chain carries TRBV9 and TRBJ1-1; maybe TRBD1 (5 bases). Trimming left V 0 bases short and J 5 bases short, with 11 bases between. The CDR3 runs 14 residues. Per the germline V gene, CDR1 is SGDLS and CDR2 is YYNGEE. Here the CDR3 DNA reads TGTGCCAGCAGCGTAGGGGCAGGGAGGACTGAAGCTTTCTTT. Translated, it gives CASSVGAGRTEAFF.

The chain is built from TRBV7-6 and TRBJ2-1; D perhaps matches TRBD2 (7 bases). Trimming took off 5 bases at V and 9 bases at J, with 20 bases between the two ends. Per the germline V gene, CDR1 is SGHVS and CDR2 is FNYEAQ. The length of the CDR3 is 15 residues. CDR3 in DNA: TGTGCCAGCAGCCGAGTGGGGGGGCTGGGAGGTGAGCAGTTCTTC. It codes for CASSRVGGLGGEQFF.

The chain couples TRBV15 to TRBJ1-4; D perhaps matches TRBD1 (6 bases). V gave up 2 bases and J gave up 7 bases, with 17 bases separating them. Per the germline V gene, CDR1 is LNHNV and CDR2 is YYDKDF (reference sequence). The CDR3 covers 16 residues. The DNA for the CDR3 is TGTGCCACCAGCAGACTACCGACAGGTTCTGTTGAAAAACTGTTTTTT. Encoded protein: CATSRLPTGSVEKLFF.

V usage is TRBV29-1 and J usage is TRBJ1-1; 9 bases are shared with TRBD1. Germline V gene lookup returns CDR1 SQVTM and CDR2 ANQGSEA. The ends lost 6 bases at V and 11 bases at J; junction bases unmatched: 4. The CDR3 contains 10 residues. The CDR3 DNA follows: TGCAGCGTGAGGGACAGGGACGCTTTCTTT. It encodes CSVRDRDAFF.

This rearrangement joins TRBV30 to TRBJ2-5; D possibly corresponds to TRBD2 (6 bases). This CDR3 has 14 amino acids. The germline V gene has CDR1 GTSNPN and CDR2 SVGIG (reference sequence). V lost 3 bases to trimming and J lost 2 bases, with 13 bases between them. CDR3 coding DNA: TGTGCCTGGAGCCCCCCTAGCGTACAAGAGACCCAGTACTTC. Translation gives CAWSPPSVQETQYF.

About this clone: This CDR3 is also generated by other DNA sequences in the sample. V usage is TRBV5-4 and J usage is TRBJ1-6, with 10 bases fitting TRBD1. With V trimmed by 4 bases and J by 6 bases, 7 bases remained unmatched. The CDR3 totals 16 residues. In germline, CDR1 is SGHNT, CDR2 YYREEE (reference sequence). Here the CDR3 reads CASSPRTGGSNSPLHF. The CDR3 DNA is TGTGCCAGCAGCCCCCGGACAGGGGGATCTAATTCACCCCTCCACTTT.

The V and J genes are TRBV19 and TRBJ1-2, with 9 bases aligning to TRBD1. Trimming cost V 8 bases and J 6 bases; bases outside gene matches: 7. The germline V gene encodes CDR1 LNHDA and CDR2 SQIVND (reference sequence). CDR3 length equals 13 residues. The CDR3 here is CASAGQGVNGYTF. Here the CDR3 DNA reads TGTGCCAGTGCGGGACAGGGTGTAAATGGCTACACCTTC.

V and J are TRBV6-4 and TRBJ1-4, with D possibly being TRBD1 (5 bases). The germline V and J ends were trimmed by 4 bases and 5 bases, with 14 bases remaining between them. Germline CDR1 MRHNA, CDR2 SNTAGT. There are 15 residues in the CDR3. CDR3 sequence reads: CASSASQGGNEKLFF. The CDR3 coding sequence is TGTGCCAGCAGTGCGAGCCAGGGAGGAAATGAAAAACTGTTTTTT.

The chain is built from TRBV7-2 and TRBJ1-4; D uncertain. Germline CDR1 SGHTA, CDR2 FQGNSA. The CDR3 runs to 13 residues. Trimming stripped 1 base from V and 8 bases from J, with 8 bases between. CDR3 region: CASSLGHREKLFF. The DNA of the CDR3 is TGTGCCAGCAGCTTAGGTCATCGGGAAAAACTGTTTTTT.

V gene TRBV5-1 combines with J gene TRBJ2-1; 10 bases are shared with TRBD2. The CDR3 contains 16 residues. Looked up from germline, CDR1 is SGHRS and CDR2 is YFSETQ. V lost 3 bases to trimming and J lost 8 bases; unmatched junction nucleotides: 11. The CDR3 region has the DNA TGCGCCAGCAGCTCGACGTCGGGACTAGCGAACGATGAGCAGTTCTTC. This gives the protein CASSSTSGLANDEQFF.

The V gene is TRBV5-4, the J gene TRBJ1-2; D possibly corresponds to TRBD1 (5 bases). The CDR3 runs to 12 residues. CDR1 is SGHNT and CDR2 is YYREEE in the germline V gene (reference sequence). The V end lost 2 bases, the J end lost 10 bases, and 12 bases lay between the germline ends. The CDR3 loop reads CASSFPDSPYTF. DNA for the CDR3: TGTGCCAGCAGCTTCCCTGACAGTCCCTACACCTTC.

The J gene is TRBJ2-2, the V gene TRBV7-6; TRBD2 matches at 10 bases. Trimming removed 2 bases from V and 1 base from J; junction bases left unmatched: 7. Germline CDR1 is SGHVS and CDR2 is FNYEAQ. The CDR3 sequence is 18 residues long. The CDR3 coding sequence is TGTGCCAGCAGCTTAATACCTAGCGGGAGATTGAACACCGGGGAGCTGTTTTTT. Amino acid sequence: CASSLIPSGRLNTGELFF.

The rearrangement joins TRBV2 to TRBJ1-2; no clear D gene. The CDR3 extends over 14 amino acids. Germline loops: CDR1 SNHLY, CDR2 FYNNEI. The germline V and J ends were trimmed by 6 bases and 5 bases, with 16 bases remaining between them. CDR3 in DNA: TGTGCCAGCAGGACGCAGGATCTCCTATATGGCTACACCTTC. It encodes CASRTQDLLYGYTF.

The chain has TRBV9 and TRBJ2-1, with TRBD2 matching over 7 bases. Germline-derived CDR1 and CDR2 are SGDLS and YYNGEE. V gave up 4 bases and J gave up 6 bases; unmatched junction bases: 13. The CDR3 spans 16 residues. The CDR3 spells CASSSRPGGNSNEQFF. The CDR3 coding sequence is TGTGCCAGCAGCTCCCGACCGGGGGGAAATAGCAATGAGCAGTTCTTC. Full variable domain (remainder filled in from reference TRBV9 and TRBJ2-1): DSGVTQTPKHLITATGQRVTLRCSPRSGDLSVYWYQQSLDQGLQFLIQYYNGEERAKGNILERFSAQQFPDLHSELNLSSLELGDSALYFCASSSRPGGNSNEQFFGPGTRLTVL.

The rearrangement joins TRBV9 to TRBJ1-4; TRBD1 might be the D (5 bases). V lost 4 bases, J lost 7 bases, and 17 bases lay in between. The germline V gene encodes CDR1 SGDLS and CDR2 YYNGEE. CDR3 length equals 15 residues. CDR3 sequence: CASSPLGGSGEKLFF. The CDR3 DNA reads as TGTGCCAGCAGCCCGCTGGGGGGATCCGGTGAAAAACTGTTTTTT. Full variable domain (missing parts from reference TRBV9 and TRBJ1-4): DSGVTQTPKHLITATGQRVTLRCSPRSGDLSVYWYQQSLDQGLQFLIQYYNGEERAKGNILERFSAQQFPDLHSELNLSSLELGDSALYFCASSPLGGSGEKLFFGSGTQLSVL.

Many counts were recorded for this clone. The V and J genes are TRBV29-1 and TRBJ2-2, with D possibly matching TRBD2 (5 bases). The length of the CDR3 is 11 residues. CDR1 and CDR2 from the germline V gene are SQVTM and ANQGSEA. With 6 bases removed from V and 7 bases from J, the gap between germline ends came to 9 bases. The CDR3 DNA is TGCAGCGTGGCCGGGGTCGGGGAGCTGTTTTTT. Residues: CSVAGVGELFF.

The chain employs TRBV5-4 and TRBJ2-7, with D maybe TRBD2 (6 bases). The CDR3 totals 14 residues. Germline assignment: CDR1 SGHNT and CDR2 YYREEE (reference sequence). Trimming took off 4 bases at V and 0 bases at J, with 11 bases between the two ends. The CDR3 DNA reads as TGTGCCAGCAGCATAACGGGACTCTCCTACGAGCAGTACTTC. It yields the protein CASSITGLSYEQYF.

The CDR3 DNA reads TGTGCCAGAAGCCTGGTCACCCACCGGGCCCAGGGTACAGAGACCCAGTACTTC. This codes for CARSLVTHRAQGTETQYF. The chain couples TRBV7-5 to TRBJ2-5; no DNA check was done on the table's D call, TRBD1. TRBV7-5 is noted as a pseudogene. This CDR3 is built from 18 residues.

The chain's CDR3 is CASSQDLTGGIGEQFF. CDR3 nucleotide sequence: TGTGCCAGCAGCCAAGATCTTACGGGGGGTATAGGTGAGCAGTTCTTC. The chain carries TRBV3-1 (or the pseudogene TRBV3-2) and TRBJ2-1; 7 positions agree with TRBD2. The ends lost 0 bases at V and 9 bases at J; junction bases unmatched: 11. The CDR3 is 16 residues long. Germline V gene lookup returns CDR1 LGHDT and CDR2 YNNKEL (reference sequence).

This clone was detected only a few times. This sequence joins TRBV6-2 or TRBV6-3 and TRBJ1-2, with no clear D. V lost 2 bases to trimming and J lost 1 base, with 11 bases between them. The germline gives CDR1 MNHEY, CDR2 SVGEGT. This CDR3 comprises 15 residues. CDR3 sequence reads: CASSYPRDGNYGYTF. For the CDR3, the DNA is TGTGCCAGCAGTTACCCGAGGGATGGTAACTATGGCTACACCTTC.

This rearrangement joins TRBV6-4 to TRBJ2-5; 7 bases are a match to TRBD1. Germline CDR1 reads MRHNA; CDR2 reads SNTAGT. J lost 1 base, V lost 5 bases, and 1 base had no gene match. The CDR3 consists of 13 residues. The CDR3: CASSRDSQETQYF. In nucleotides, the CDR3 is TGTGCCAGCAGTCGGGACAGCCAAGAGACCCAGTACTTC.

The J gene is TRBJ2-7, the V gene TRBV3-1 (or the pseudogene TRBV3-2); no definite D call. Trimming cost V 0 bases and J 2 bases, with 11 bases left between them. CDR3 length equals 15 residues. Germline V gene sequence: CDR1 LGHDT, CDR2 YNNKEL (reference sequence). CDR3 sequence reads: CASSQEWAGTYEQYF. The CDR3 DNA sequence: TGTGCCAGCAGCCAAGAATGGGCAGGTACCTACGAGCAGTACTTC.

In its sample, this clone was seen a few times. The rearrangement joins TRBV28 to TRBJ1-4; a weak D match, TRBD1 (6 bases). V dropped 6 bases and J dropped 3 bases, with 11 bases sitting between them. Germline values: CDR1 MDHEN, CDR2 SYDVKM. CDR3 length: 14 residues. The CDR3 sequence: CASREQGSNEKLFF. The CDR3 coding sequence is TGTGCCAGCAGAGAACAGGGTTCTAATGAAAAACTGTTTTTT. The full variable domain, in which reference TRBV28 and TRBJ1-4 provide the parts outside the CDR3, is DVKVTQSSRYLVKRTGEKVFLECVQDMDHENMFWYRQDPGLGLRLIYFSYDVKMKEKGDIPEGYSVSREKKERFSLILESASTNQTSMYLCASREQGSNEKLFFGSGTQLSVL.

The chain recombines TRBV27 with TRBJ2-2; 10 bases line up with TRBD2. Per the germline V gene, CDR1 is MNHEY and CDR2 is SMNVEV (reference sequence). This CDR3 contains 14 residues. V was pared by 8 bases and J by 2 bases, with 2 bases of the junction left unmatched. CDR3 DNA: TGTGCCAGCCGGACTAGCGGAAACACCGGGGAGCTGTTTTTT. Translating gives CASRTSGNTGELFF.

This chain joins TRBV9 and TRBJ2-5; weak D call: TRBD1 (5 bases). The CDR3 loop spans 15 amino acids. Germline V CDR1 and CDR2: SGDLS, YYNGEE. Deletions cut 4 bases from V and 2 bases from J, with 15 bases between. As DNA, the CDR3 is TGTGCCAGCAGCCCACTTGGACACATTCAAGAGACCCAGTACTTC. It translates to CASSPLGHIQETQYF. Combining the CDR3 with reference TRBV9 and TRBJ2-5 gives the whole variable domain DSGVTQTPKHLITATGQRVTLRCSPRSGDLSVYWYQQSLDQGLQFLIQYYNGEERAKGNILERFSAQQFPDLHSELNLSSLELGDSALYFCASSPLGHIQETQYFGPGTRLLVL.

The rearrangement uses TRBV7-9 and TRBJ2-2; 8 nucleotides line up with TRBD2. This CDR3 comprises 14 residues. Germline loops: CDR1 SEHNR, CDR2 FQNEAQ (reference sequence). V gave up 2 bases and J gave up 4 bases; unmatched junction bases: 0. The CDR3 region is CASSLLAGTGELFF. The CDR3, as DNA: TGTGCCAGCAGCTTACTAGCGGGCACCGGGGAGCTGTTTTTT.

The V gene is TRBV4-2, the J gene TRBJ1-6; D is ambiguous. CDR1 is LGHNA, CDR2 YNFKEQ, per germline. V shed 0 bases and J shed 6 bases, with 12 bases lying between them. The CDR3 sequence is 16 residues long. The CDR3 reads CASSQDIPGSNSPLHF. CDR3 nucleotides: TGTGCCAGCAGCCAAGATATTCCAGGTAGTAATTCACCCCTCCACTTT.